Presented here are 22 T cell receptor beta chains from one specimen sequenced in a study of control samples from healthy donors and cancer patients. Clones were read by immunoSEQ multiplex PCR, and TCRdb kept only the in-frame ones, dropping some. The table shows around 140,000 clones, with approximately 89% occurring only once. Specimen: PBMCs. The receptors stem from a man aged 45-65 years with head and neck cancer.

V usage is TRBV11-1 and J usage is TRBJ2-1, with TRBD2 matching 10 bases. The germline V gene encodes CDR1 SGHAT and CDR2 FQDESV (reference sequence). CDR3 length: 17 amino acids. V shed 0 bases and J 8 bases; nucleotides not matched to a gene: 10. The CDR3 nucleotides are TGTGCCAGCAGCTTAGCTGGGTCACTAGCGGGGTTTTATGAGCAGTTCTTC. It translates to CASSLAGSLAGFYEQFF.

The chain combines TRBV30 with TRBJ2-1, with 7 positions matching TRBD1. With V trimmed by 5 bases and J by 4 bases, 11 bases remained unmatched. Germline CDR1 and CDR2: GTSNPN and SVGIG (reference sequence). The CDR3 covers 15 residues. This CDR3 reads CAWGRRQGLYNEQFF. DNA for the CDR3: TGTGCCTGGGGTCGGAGACAGGGATTGTACAATGAGCAGTTCTTC.

The CDR3 nucleotides are TGTGCCAGCGGGGGGGCCTACCAAGAGACCCAGTACTTC. Its protein is CASGGAYQETQYF. The chain uses TRBV3-1 (or the pseudogene TRBV3-2) and TRBJ2-5; tentative D call: TRBD2 (7 bases). The CDR3 is 13 amino acids. V lost 8 bases and J 0 bases, leaving 10 bases between the germline ends. The germline gives CDR1 LGHDT, CDR2 YNNKEL (reference sequence).

This chain links TRBV6-2 or TRBV6-3 with TRBJ2-3; D unresolved. V was trimmed by 4 bases and J by 14 bases, leaving 13 bases between them. Germline CDR1 and CDR2: MNHEY and SVGEGT. The CDR3 runs to 11 residues. DNA for the CDR3: TGTGCCAGCAGTTCTCCGGGCTTTCCGTATTTT. Amino acids: CASSSPGFPYF.

This chain links TRBV6-5 with TRBJ2-1; TRBD2 aligns across 11 bases. Germline CDR1 MNHEY, CDR2 SVGAGI. V was clipped by 4 bases and J by 8 bases; unmatched bases: 10. CDR3 size: 16 residues. The CDR3 coding sequence is TGTGCCAGCAGTTTCCTCTTAGCGGGAGGGGTCGATGAGCAGTTCTTC. It encodes CASSFLLAGGVDEQFF.

This clone occurred once. The rearrangement uses TRBV28 and TRBJ1-5, with D possibly TRBD1 on 6 matching bases. Germline V CDR1 and CDR2: MDHEN, SYDVKM. The length of the CDR3 is 12 residues. Trimming shortened V by 10 bases and J by 7 bases, and 14 bases separated the two germline ends. The CDR3 sequence is CAIEGGGQPQHF. In nucleotides, the CDR3 is TGTGCCATTGAGGGGGGGGGCCAGCCCCAGCATTTT. The full variable domain, completed using reference TRBV28 and TRBJ1-5, is DVKVTQSSRYLVKRTGEKVFLECVQDMDHENMFWYRQDPGLGLRLIYFSYDVKMKEKGDIPEGYSVSREKKERFSLILESASTNQTSMYLCAIEGGGQPQHFGDGTRLSIL.

The gene calls are TRBV30 and TRBJ2-2; perhaps TRBD2 as D (6 bases). Germline V lookup: CDR1 GTSNPN, CDR2 SVGIG (reference sequence). This CDR3 comprises 15 residues. V dropped 2 bases and J dropped 0 bases, with 10 bases sitting between them. CDR3: CAWSSGEANTGELFF. DNA of the CDR3: TGTGCCTGGAGTTCGGGGGAGGCGAACACCGGGGAGCTGTTTTTT.

The sample holds one count of this clone. The chain combines TRBV6-5 with TRBJ1-5; D possibly corresponds to TRBD1 (5 bases). The CDR3 has 13 amino acids. Trimming took off 4 bases at V and 6 bases at J, with 10 bases between the two ends. Germline V gene lookup returns CDR1 MNHEY and CDR2 SVGAGI. The CDR3 DNA reads as TGTGCCAGCAGTTTTGGGGGGACTCAGCCCCAGCATTTT. This codes for CASSFGGTQPQHF.

The chain joins TRBV9 to TRBJ1-1; perhaps TRBD1 as D (5 bases). V was trimmed by 3 bases and J by 4 bases, leaving 7 bases between them. The CDR3 sequence is 12 residues long. The germline V gene encodes CDR1 SGDLS and CDR2 YYNGEE. The CDR3 DNA follows: TGTGCCAGCAGCGGGGACGGCACTGAAGCTTTCTTT. Protein: CASSGDGTEAFF.

The chain couples TRBV7-2 to TRBJ1-6, with D unclear. Germline assignment: CDR1 SGHTA and CDR2 FQGNSA. Between the trimmed V and J ends, which lost 5 bases and 3 bases, there was a span of 8 bases. The CDR3 extends over 14 amino acids. Written as DNA, the CDR3 is TGTGCCAGCAGCACGGGAGGCTATAATTCACCCCTCCACTTT. Encoded protein: CASSTGGYNSPLHF.

V is TRBV7-2 and J is TRBJ1-2; 10 nucleotides agree with TRBD1. The J segment lost 2 bases and the V segment lost 3 bases, leaving 6 bases of the junction unmatched. Germline V lookup: CDR1 SGHTA, CDR2 FQGNSA. The CDR3 covers 16 residues. CDR3 DNA sequence: TGTGCCAGCAGCTTCGGAGGGACAGGGGTCAACTATGGCTACACCTTC. This encodes CASSFGGTGVNYGYTF.

The genes are TRBV14 and TRBJ2-1; 9 positions match TRBD2. The junction had 14 bases not matched to a gene; V was cut back by 2 bases and J by 6 bases. Looked up from germline, CDR1 is SGHDN and CDR2 is FVKESK. The CDR3 length is 18 residues. The CDR3 loop is CASSQTQDWRGGRNEQFF. The CDR3 DNA follows: TGTGCCAGCAGCCAAACCCAGGACTGGCGGGGGGGTCGCAATGAGCAGTTCTTC. Drawing the rest from reference TRBV14 and TRBJ2-1, the complete variable domain is EAGVTQFPSHSVIEKGQTVTLRCDPISGHDNLYWYRRVMGKEIKFLLHFVKESKQDESGMPNNRFLAERTGGTYSTLKVQPAELEDSGVYFCASSQTQDWRGGRNEQFFGPGTRLTVL.

The V and J genes are TRBV6-1 and TRBJ1-5, with D perhaps matching TRBD1 (6 bases). The CDR3 spans 15 residues. V lost 1 base and J 5 bases, leaving 12 bases between the germline ends. Germline V gives CDR1 MNHNS, CDR2 SASEGT. The CDR3 loop reads CASSEVPGGHQPQHF. Written as DNA, the CDR3 is TGTGCCAGCAGTGAAGTACCCGGGGGGCATCAGCCCCAGCATTTT.

The CDR3 bases are TGTGCCAGCAGTACTCTAGCGGAACTTACGCAGTATTTT. This codes for CASSTLAELTQYF. The chain is built from TRBV2 and TRBJ2-3; 7 bases are a match to TRBD2. The CDR3 covers 13 residues. Germline V lookup: CDR1 SNHLY, CDR2 FYNNEI. The J segment lost 8 bases and the V segment lost 5 bases, leaving 7 bases of the junction unmatched.

CDR3 loop: CASRWEDTDTQYF. CDR3 nucleotides: TGCGCCAGCAGATGGGAGGACACAGATACGCAGTATTTT. This chain links TRBV5-1 with TRBJ2-3; D possibly corresponds to TRBD2 (6 bases). Germline-derived CDR1 and CDR2 are SGHRS and YFSETQ. V was clipped by 5 bases and J by 2 bases, with 9 bases between them. The CDR3 extends over 13 amino acids.

The chain employs TRBV27 and TRBJ2-1; 10 positions match TRBD2. CDR1 and CDR2 from the germline V gene are MNHEY and SMNVEV (reference sequence). The V and J ends lost 6 bases and 2 bases, in that order; junction bases with no gene match: 13. This CDR3 has 18 residues. This CDR3 reads CASSLSGRSFQTYNEQFF. Here the CDR3 DNA reads TGTGCCAGCAGCCTTAGCGGGAGGTCCTTTCAAACCTACAATGAGCAGTTCTTC.

The chain recombines TRBV4-1 with TRBJ1-2, with D hard to call. Germline V gives CDR1 MGHRA, CDR2 YSYEKL. V gave up 0 bases and J gave up 4 bases, with 18 bases separating them. The CDR3 consists of 17 residues. In nucleotides, the CDR3 is TGCGCCAGCAGCCAAGAAGTAATCTTCGGGCTACGCTATGGCTACACCTTC. As protein: CASSQEVIFGLRYGYTF.

This chain uses TRBV30 with TRBJ1-2; D is perhaps TRBD1 (6 bases). Deletions cut 0 bases from V and 2 bases from J, with 13 bases between. The CDR3 covers 15 residues. Germline CDR1 is GTSNPN and CDR2 is SVGIG (reference sequence). The CDR3 protein is CAWSVGGAGNYGYTF. The CDR3 DNA follows: TGTGCCTGGAGTGTCGGGGGGGCCGGCAACTATGGCTACACCTTC.

A note on this clone: Other DNA sequences in this sample translate to the same CDR3. The genes are TRBV2 and TRBJ2-1; 11 nucleotides align to TRBD2. Germline V gene sequence: CDR1 SNHLY, CDR2 FYNNEI. The J segment lost 4 bases and the V segment lost 0 bases, leaving 5 bases of the junction unmatched. The CDR3 runs to 17 residues. CDR3 nucleotide sequence: TGTGCCAGCAGTGAAGCGTTGCTAGCGGGGGGTTACAATGAGCAGTTCTTC. This gives the protein CASSEALLAGGYNEQFF. Full variable domain (missing parts from reference TRBV2 and TRBJ2-1): EPEVTQTPSHQVTQMGQEVILRCVPISNHLYFYWYRQILGQKVEFLVSFYNNEISEKSEIFDDQFSVERPDGSNFTLKIRSTKLEDSAMYFCASSEALLAGGYNEQFFGPGTRLTVL.

This rearrangement joins TRBV4-2 to TRBJ2-3; weak D call: TRBD2 (6 bases). The CDR3 runs 16 residues. V was cut by 3 bases and J by 5 bases, with 18 bases left in between. CDR1 and CDR2 (germline): LGHNA, YNFKEQ. CDR3 nucleotide sequence: TGTGCCAGCAGCCAGTCTACTAGCACAAACGGAGATACGCAGTATTTT. Its translation is CASSQSTSTNGDTQYF.

This clone was recorded a few times. The chain is built from TRBV18 and TRBJ2-7; the match to TRBD1 covers 7 bases. Trimming took 1 base from V and 3 from J; bases not matched to a gene: 3. The CDR3 covers 14 residues. In germline, CDR1 is KGHSH, CDR2 LQKENI. CDR3 loop: CASSPQTGYYEQYF. CDR3 DNA: TGTGCCAGCTCACCACAGACAGGGTACTACGAGCAGTACTTC.

The V and J genes are TRBV18 and TRBJ2-2, with D tentatively TRBD2 (5 bases). Per the germline V gene, CDR1 is KGHSH and CDR2 is LQKENI. Trimming removed 2 bases from V and 7 bases from J, with 5 bases in between. The CDR3 contains 12 residues. CDR3 protein: CASSPGSGELFF. As DNA, the CDR3 is TGTGCCAGCTCACCAGGGAGCGGGGAGCTGTTTTTT.